The 23 T cell receptor beta chains below were found in one sample sequenced in a study of control samples from healthy donors and cancer patients. Only in-frame clones appear in the TCRdb table, and some are missing; sequencing was by immunoSEQ multiplex PCR. The data contain about 160,000 clones, roughly 95% of them singletons. Source material: blood. All receptors come from a woman aged 25 to 39 in good health.

V gene TRBV11-2 combines with J gene TRBJ2-7; weak D call: TRBD1 (6 bases). The CDR3 loop spans 16 amino acids. The V gene lost 1 base and the J gene lost 3 bases, with 16 bases spanning the gap. CDR1 and CDR2 from the germline V gene are SGHAT and FQNNGV. In nucleotides, the CDR3 is TGTGCCAGCAGCTTAGTTCTGGATAGGGGGAACTACGAGCAGTACTTC. Translation: CASSLVLDRGNYEQYF. Variable domain in full (rest from reference TRBV11-2 and TRBJ2-7): EAGVAQSPRYKIIEKRQSVAFWCNPISGHATLYWYQQILGQGPKLLIQFQNNGVVDDSQLPKDRFSAERLKGVDSTLKIQPAKLEDSAVYLCASSLVLDRGNYEQYFGPGTRLTVT.

This chain uses TRBV3-1 (or the pseudogene TRBV3-2) with TRBJ1-6; D not certain. CDR1 is LGHDT and CDR2 is YNNKEL in the germline V gene (reference sequence). The CDR3 covers 13 residues. V lost 1 base, J lost 9 bases, and 7 bases lay in between. The chain's CDR3 is CASSQARGSPLHF. The CDR3 DNA follows: TGTGCCAGCAGCCAAGCGCGGGGTTCACCCCTCCACTTT.

The CDR3 reads CASTPEATEKKFF. The CDR3 DNA reads as TGTGCCAGCACCCCCGAAGCGACGGAAAAGAAGTTCTTC. This sequence joins TRBV7-9 and TRBJ2-1; no firm D call. Trimming removed 7 bases at V and 14 bases at J, with 21 bases between. This CDR3 is 13 amino acids long. Germline loops: CDR1 SEHNR, CDR2 FQNEAQ (reference sequence).

The count of this clone is one. J is TRBJ2-7 and V is TRBV7-9; a weak D match, TRBD2 (6 bases). CDR3 length: 16 residues. Trimming pared 2 bases from V and 2 bases from J, leaving 16 bases between. From germline, CDR1 is SEHNR and CDR2 FQNEAQ (reference sequence). The DNA for the CDR3 is TGTGCCAGCAGCTTAAATTCGGCGGGGACGACCTACGAGCAGTACTTC. It yields the protein CASSLNSAGTTYEQYF.

V gene TRBV7-9 combines with J gene TRBJ1-2, with 7 bases matching TRBD1. Germline values: CDR1 SEHNR, CDR2 FQNEAQ (reference sequence). V shed 5 bases, J shed 4 bases, and the junction held 1 base outside the gene matches. The CDR3 is 12 residues long. Written as DNA, the CDR3 is TGTGCCAGCAGCCCAGGGGGCTATGGCTACACCTTC. It encodes CASSPGGYGYTF. The variable domain in full, completed from reference TRBV7-9 and TRBJ1-2, reads DTGVSQNPRHKITKRGQNVTFRCDPISEHNRLYWYRQTLGQGPEFLTYFQNEAQLEKSRLLSDRFSAERPKGSFSTLEIQRTEQGDSAMYLCASSPGGYGYTFGSGTRLTVV.

The gene calls are TRBV30 and TRBJ2-1, with 7 bases identical to TRBD2. Germline V gene sequence: CDR1 GTSNPN, CDR2 SVGIG (reference sequence). This CDR3 is 14 amino acids long. Trimming took 3 bases from V and 6 from J; bases not matched to a gene: 8. The CDR3 here is CAWSWSGGTNEQFF. CDR3 in DNA: TGTGCCTGGAGCTGGTCGGGAGGAACCAATGAGCAGTTCTTC. The entire variable domain, with the rest obtained from reference TRBV30 and TRBJ2-1, is as follows: SQTIHQWPATLVQPVGSPLSLECTVEGTSNPNLYWYRQAAGRGLQLLFYSVGIGQISSEVPQNLSASRPQDRQFILSSKKLLLSDSGFYLCAWSWSGGTNEQFFGPGTRLTVL.

The chain's CDR3 is CATRAGVFQPQHF. In DNA form, the CDR3 reads TGTGCTACAAGAGCGGGGGTTTTTCAGCCCCAGCATTTT. This sequence joins TRBV28 and TRBJ1-5; tentative D call: TRBD1 (5 bases). The CDR3 is 13 amino acids. Germline values: CDR1 MDHEN, CDR2 SYDVKM.

The V and J genes are TRBV19 and TRBJ2-7, with 7 bases that match TRBD1. V dropped 4 bases and J dropped 3; count of bases not matched to a gene: 9. From germline, CDR1 is LNHDA and CDR2 SQIVND (reference sequence). The CDR3 runs to 15 residues. The CDR3 sequence is CASSTQSQGYYEQYF. CDR3 in DNA: TGTGCCAGTAGTACCCAGTCACAGGGGTACTACGAGCAGTACTTC.

CDR3: CASSLGTGAYGYTF. DNA of the CDR3: TGTGCCAGCAGCCTCGGGACAGGGGCCTATGGCTACACCTTC. V gene TRBV7-9 combines with J gene TRBJ1-2, with TRBD1 matching over 10 bases. The V and J ends lost 5 bases and 4 bases, in that order; junction bases with no gene match: 4. The CDR3 runs to 14 residues. Germline CDR1 is SEHNR and CDR2 is FQNEAQ (reference sequence).

The chain links TRBV10-1 to TRBJ2-1; the D gene could be TRBD1 or TRBD2 (5 bases each). V lost 6 bases, J lost 3 bases, and 18 bases lay in between. The CDR3 has 16 residues. Per the germline V gene, CDR1 is WNHNN and CDR2 is SYGVQD (reference sequence). The CDR3 loop is CASSDSPGTDYNEQFF. CDR3 in DNA: TGCGCCAGCAGCGATTCTCCCGGGACGGACTACAATGAGCAGTTCTTC.

The J gene is TRBJ1-4, the V gene TRBV5-6; D unclear. The germline gives CDR1 SGHDT, CDR2 YYEEEE. CDR3 length: 12 amino acids. V shed 1 base and J shed 2 bases, with 0 bases lying between them. This CDR3 reads CASSLTNEKLFF. The CDR3 region has the DNA TGTGCCAGCAGCTTGACTAATGAAAAACTGTTTTTT.

This clone has only one observation. V usage is TRBV11-2 and J usage is TRBJ1-5; D is unclear. Germline V gene lookup returns CDR1 SGHAT and CDR2 FQNNGV. The V gene lost 2 bases and the J gene lost 3 bases, with 5 bases spanning the gap. The CDR3 sequence is 13 residues long. This CDR3 is CASSLLTNQPQHF. The CDR3 coding sequence is TGTGCCAGCAGCTTATTGACCAATCAGCCCCAGCATTTT. Combining the CDR3 with reference TRBV11-2 and TRBJ1-5 gives the whole variable domain EAGVAQSPRYKIIEKRQSVAFWCNPISGHATLYWYQQILGQGPKLLIQFQNNGVVDDSQLPKDRFSAERLKGVDSTLKIQPAKLEDSAVYLCASSLLTNQPQHFGDGTRLSIL.

The chain employs TRBV28 and TRBJ1-6; D uncertain. Looked up from germline, CDR1 is MDHEN and CDR2 is SYDVKM. The CDR3 has 13 amino acids. Trimming stripped 2 bases from V and 14 bases from J, with 13 bases between. The CDR3 loop is CASSLRSPAALHF. CDR3 DNA: TGTGCCAGCAGTTTACGATCCCCCGCGGCCCTCCACTTT.

J is TRBJ2-4 and V is TRBV5-1; 8 nucleotides align to TRBD1. The V gene end was trimmed by 2 bases and the J gene end by 3 bases; junction bases not matched to a gene: 1. Germline V lookup: CDR1 SGHRS, CDR2 YFSETQ. CDR3 length: 14 amino acids. This chain's CDR3 is CASSLTGGKNIQYF. In nucleotides, the CDR3 is TGCGCCAGCAGCTTAACAGGGGGCAAAAACATTCAGTACTTC.

The genes are TRBV7-9 and TRBJ2-3; 11 nucleotides match TRBD2. Germline CDR1 reads SEHNR; CDR2 reads FQNEAQ (reference sequence). With V trimmed by 3 bases and J by 0 bases, 5 bases remained unmatched. CDR3 length equals 17 residues. The CDR3, as DNA: TGTGCCAGCAGCTTGCTAGCGGGAGGTTTGAGCACAGATACGCAGTATTTT. This codes for CASSLLAGGLSTDTQYF.

V usage is TRBV7-8 and J usage is TRBJ1-4, with D possibly being TRBD1 (5 bases). The CDR3 totals 15 residues. V dropped 2 bases and J dropped 14 bases, with 21 bases sitting between them. CDR1 SGHVS and CDR2 FQNEAQ come from the germline V gene. CDR3 coding DNA: TGTGCCAGCAGCTTATTTGAGGGGAGCAAAGGAGGGCTGTTTTTT. Its translation is CASSLFEGSKGGLFF.

The J gene is TRBJ2-7, the V gene TRBV24-1; 7 bases agree with TRBD1. The CDR3 is 14 amino acids. V trimming: 5 bases; J trimming: 7 bases; junction bases outside the gene matches: 10. Germline CDR1 KGHDR, CDR2 SFDVKD. The CDR3 reads CATSAGQPSREQYF. Here the CDR3 DNA reads TGTGCCACCAGTGCGGGACAGCCTTCCCGAGAGCAGTACTTC.

This sequence joins TRBV4-2 and TRBJ1-2; 9 bases match TRBD1. There are 14 residues in the CDR3. From germline, CDR1 is LGHNA and CDR2 YNFKEQ. The V and J ends lost 3 bases and 6 bases, in that order; junction bases with no gene match: 5. Here the CDR3 reads CASSHDRGSNGYTF. CDR3 in DNA: TGTGCCAGCAGCCATGACAGGGGGTCCAATGGCTACACCTTC.

The rearrangement links TRBV9 to TRBJ1-5; D may be TRBD1 (6 bases). This CDR3 has 14 residues. V lost 4 bases and J 7 bases, leaving 15 bases between the germline ends. Germline V lookup: CDR1 SGDLS, CDR2 YYNGEE. The CDR3 region has the DNA TGTGCCAGCAGCCTAAGGGGGGGCCAACAGCCCCAGCATTTT. It codes for CASSLRGGQQPQHF.

V usage is TRBV4-1 and J usage is TRBJ2-7; D may match TRBD1 or TRBD2 (5 bases each). Looked up from germline, CDR1 is MGHRA and CDR2 is YSYEKL. CDR3 length: 15 amino acids. Trimming removed 2 bases at V and 2 bases at J, with 13 bases between. The CDR3 here is CASSQFPGRPYEQYF. The CDR3 nucleotides read TGCGCCAGCAGCCAATTTCCGGGACGGCCCTACGAGCAGTACTTC.

V gene TRBV28 combines with J gene TRBJ2-7; TRBD1 matches at 12 bases. J gave up 9 bases and V 6 bases, and 3 bases lay outside the gene matches. Per the germline V gene, CDR1 is MDHEN and CDR2 is SYDVKM. The CDR3 length is 12 residues. CDR3 amino acids: CASRGTGGRQYF. The CDR3 bases are TGTGCCAGCAGGGGGACAGGGGGCAGGCAGTACTTC.

This clone was found a few times. The chain is built from TRBV6-5 and TRBJ2-2; possibly TRBD1 or TRBD2 for D (6 bases each). Germline-derived CDR1 and CDR2 are MNHEY and SVGAGI. The CDR3 is 15 amino acids. V lost 6 bases to trimming and J lost 1 base, with 12 bases between them. CDR3 protein: CASRPRGLNTGELFF. CDR3 nucleotide sequence: TGTGCCAGCAGACCCAGGGGACTGAACACCGGGGAGCTGTTTTTT.

This rearrangement joins TRBV5-1 to TRBJ2-7; 7 bases line up with TRBD2. Germline trimming cut 1 base from V and 1 base from J; bases unmatched to any gene: 5. Germline CDR1 and CDR2: SGHRS and YFSETQ. This CDR3 contains 15 residues. CDR3 in DNA: TGCGCCAGCAGCTTGTTACCTAGCGGATCCTACGAGCAGTACTTC. This codes for CASSLLPSGSYEQYF.